Below are 24 T cell receptor beta chains sequenced from a single sample in a study of shared clonotypes between healthy human individuals. Libraries were prepared by immunoSEQ multiplex PCR; TCRdb keeps only in-frame clonotypes and omits some of them. The sample lists roughly 1,600,000 clones; approximately 98.5% were seen once. The sample was naive CD4+ T cells sorted from blood. Subset in this sample: CD45RA+ positively selected. The receptors were sampled from a man aged 25-45 years in good health.

This clone occurred once. The chain joins TRBV7-8 to TRBJ1-5; 8 bases are shared with TRBD1. The CDR3 contains 17 residues. The V and J ends lost 3 bases and 4 bases, in that order; junction bases with no gene match: 11. Germline assignment: CDR1 SGHVS and CDR2 FQNEAQ. CDR3 bases: TGTGCCAGCAGCTTCGGACAGGGCCACGCTCCTAATCAGCCCCAGCATTTT. This encodes CASSFGQGHAPNQPQHF.

The V call is TRBV13, the J call TRBJ2-5; tentatively, D is TRBD2 (6 bases). Germline V gene data show CDR1 as PRHDT and CDR2 as FYEKMQ (reference sequence). Trimming removed 2 bases from V and 1 base from J, with 17 bases in between. The CDR3 has 17 residues. This CDR3 is CASSLTLGGGLQETQYF. CDR3 DNA: TGTGCCAGCAGCTTAACTCTCGGTGGAGGGCTCCAAGAGACCCAGTACTTC.

The J gene is TRBJ2-3, the V gene TRBV28; the match to TRBD2 covers 13 bases. In germline, CDR1 is MDHEN, CDR2 SYDVKM. The V segment lost 6 bases and the J segment 0 bases; nucleotides outside the gene matches: 9. The CDR3 runs to 18 residues. CDR3 residues: CASSTLGTSGTSTDTQYF. CDR3 bases: TGTGCCAGCAGCACCTTGGGGACTAGCGGGACTAGCACAGATACGCAGTATTTT.

This chain uses TRBV9 with TRBJ2-7, with TRBD2 identical over 12 bases. CDR3 length equals 16 residues. After removal of 4 bases from V and 4 bases from J, the junction contained 9 bases not matched to a gene. Germline-derived CDR1 and CDR2 are SGDLS and YYNGEE. The CDR3 coding sequence is TGTGCCAGCAGCCCCTCCCTAGCGGGAGGGATATACGAGCAGTACTTC. Translation: CASSPSLAGGIYEQYF.

The rearrangement uses TRBV20-1 and TRBJ2-7; D gene ambiguous. V lost 5 bases to trimming and J lost 0 bases, with 5 bases between them. CDR3 length: 11 amino acids. CDR1 and CDR2 (germline): DFQATT, SNEGSKA (reference sequence). As DNA, the CDR3 is TGCAGTGCTTCGATCTCCTACGAGCAGTACTTC. Translated: CSASISYEQYF.

The chain joins TRBV6-1 to TRBJ1-5; possibly TRBD1 for D (5 bases). This CDR3 comprises 13 residues. Trimming cost V 10 bases and J 5 bases, with 15 bases left between them. Per germline, CDR1 MNHNS and CDR2 SASEGT. CDR3 in amino acids: CAIMGVDHQPQHF. The CDR3 DNA reads TGTGCCATTATGGGGGTGGACCATCAGCCCCAGCATTTT.

The chain is built from TRBV2 and TRBJ2-7, with D tentatively TRBD1 (6 bases). Trimming shortened V by 10 bases and J by 4 bases, and 14 bases separated the two germline ends. Germline assignment: CDR1 SNHLY and CDR2 FYNNEI. This CDR3 spans 12 amino acids. The DNA of the CDR3 is TGTGCCACCCGGGACATAAAATACGAGCAGTACTTC. It encodes CATRDIKYEQYF.

The genes are TRBV13 and TRBJ2-3; D perhaps matches TRBD2 (5 bases). This CDR3 spans 16 amino acids. From germline, CDR1 is PRHDT and CDR2 FYEKMQ (reference sequence). V shed 2 bases and J shed 2 bases, with 14 bases lying between them. The CDR3 reads CASSLHGVWATDTQYF. The CDR3 nucleotides read TGTGCCAGCAGCTTACACGGGGTTTGGGCCACAGATACGCAGTATTTT.

The chain couples TRBV11-2 to TRBJ2-6; TRBD2 agrees at 14 bases. With V trimmed by 6 bases and J by 2 bases, 6 bases remained unmatched. Per germline, CDR1 SGHAT and CDR2 FQNNGV. CDR3 size: 18 residues. The CDR3 region is CASSFMGLAGAGANVLTF. The DNA of the CDR3 is TGTGCCAGCAGTTTCATGGGACTAGCGGGAGCTGGGGCCAACGTCCTGACTTTC.

The chain joins TRBV5-1 to TRBJ2-7, with D unclear. This CDR3 comprises 12 residues. From germline, CDR1 is SGHRS and CDR2 YFSETQ. Trimming removed 1 base from V and 5 bases from J, with 7 bases in between. The CDR3 region is CASSLSEHEQYF. The CDR3 DNA follows: TGCGCCAGCAGCTTGAGTGAGCACGAGCAGTACTTC.

The genes are TRBV2 and TRBJ2-1; 7 nucleotides match TRBD2. CDR1 is SNHLY and CDR2 is FYNNEI in the germline V gene. J was trimmed by 9 bases and V by 5 bases; bases with no gene match: 13. There are 15 residues in the CDR3. DNA for the CDR3: TGTGCCAGCAGTTCGTCACTAGCGATTCGGAGTGAGCAGTTCTTC. Translation gives CASSSSLAIRSEQFF.

The chain links TRBV6-6 to TRBJ2-5; 7 bases line up with TRBD1. From germline, CDR1 is MNHNY and CDR2 SVGAGI (reference sequence). V shed 9 bases, J shed 5 bases, and the junction held 6 bases outside the gene matches. The CDR3 runs to 12 residues. The CDR3 region is CASGGQFETQYF. The CDR3 DNA reads as TGTGCCAGTGGGGGACAGTTTGAGACCCAGTACTTC.

The J gene is TRBJ1-5, the V gene TRBV6-1, with D unresolved. The CDR3 consists of 13 residues. Trimming removed 5 bases from V and 2 bases from J, with 7 bases in between. Germline lookup yields CDR1 MNHNS and CDR2 SASEGT. CDR3 protein: CASSLDRNQPQHF. CDR3 DNA: TGTGCCAGCAGTCTGGACCGCAATCAGCCCCAGCATTTT.

The chain uses TRBV2 and TRBJ2-1; D could derive from TRBD1 or TRBD2 (5 bases each). Germline V gene sequence: CDR1 SNHLY, CDR2 FYNNEI. The CDR3 loop spans 15 amino acids. The V gene lost 7 bases and the J gene lost 0 bases, with 13 bases spanning the gap. The CDR3 coding sequence is TGTGCCAGCATTCGAGGGGCAAGCTCCTACAATGAGCAGTTCTTC. It translates to CASIRGASSYNEQFF.

The chain is built from TRBV28 and TRBJ1-4, with D unresolved. From germline, CDR1 is MDHEN and CDR2 SYDVKM. The ends were cut back, 3 bases at V and 6 bases at J, with 8 bases in the middle. The CDR3 has 13 amino acids. CDR3 nucleotides: TGTGCCAGCAGTTTGTCGGCGGATGAAAAACTGTTTTTT. This translates into CASSLSADEKLFF.

This sequence joins TRBV5-1 and TRBJ2-3; D unresolved. Germline lookup yields CDR1 SGHRS and CDR2 YFSETQ. This CDR3 contains 15 residues. Trimming stripped 4 bases from V and 1 base from J, with 13 bases between. The CDR3 nucleotides are TGCGCCAGCAGCGTGCCGAAAGGTGGCACAGATACGCAGTATTTT. Protein product: CASSVPKGGTDTQYF.

The J gene is TRBJ1-5, the V gene TRBV5-5; TRBD1 might be the D (5 bases). Per germline, CDR1 SGHKS and CDR2 YYEKEE (reference sequence). Trimming cost V 3 bases and J 7 bases, with 14 bases left between them. The CDR3 contains 14 residues. This CDR3 reads CASSWANWDQPQHF. The CDR3 DNA reads as TGTGCCAGCAGCTGGGCCAATTGGGACCAGCCCCAGCATTTT.

The V and J genes are TRBV5-4 and TRBJ1-1, with D unresolved. Germline-derived CDR1 and CDR2 are SGHNT and YYREEE (reference sequence). The V and J ends lost 0 bases and 1 base respectively, with 16 bases between them. CDR3 length: 17 residues. The CDR3 region has the DNA TGTGCCAGCAGCTTGGGGCCGGGCGTTGGACCGAACACTGAAGCTTTCTTT. This sequence encodes CASSLGPGVGPNTEAFF.

The J gene is TRBJ2-3, the V gene TRBV7-8; 9 nucleotides line up with TRBD2. Germline CDR1 SGHVS, CDR2 FQNEAQ. V lost 6 bases to trimming and J lost 3 bases; unmatched junction nucleotides: 7. CDR3 length: 15 amino acids. CDR3 sequence (DNA): TGTGCCAGCAGTCGCATAGCGGGAGCAACAGATACGCAGTATTTT. This gives the protein CASSRIAGATDTQYF.

V is TRBV10-2 and J is TRBJ2-3; 9 bases are shared with TRBD2. Germline lookup yields CDR1 WSHSY and CDR2 SAAADI. With V trimmed by 6 bases and J by 11 bases, 15 bases remained unmatched. The CDR3 covers 15 residues. The CDR3 spells CASSAEGREGAWQYF. The CDR3 DNA follows: TGCGCCAGCAGCGCCGAGGGGCGGGAGGGGGCGTGGCAGTATTTT.

This clone has a single count. V and J are TRBV30 and TRBJ2-5; no clear D gene. The CDR3 spans 13 residues. Trimming removed 0 bases from V and 1 base from J, with 6 bases in between. Germline CDR1 GTSNPN, CDR2 SVGIG (reference sequence). The CDR3 protein is CAWSVQIQETQYF. CDR3 nucleotides: TGTGCCTGGAGTGTACAGATCCAAGAGACCCAGTACTTC.

This sequence joins TRBV18 and TRBJ2-1; no firm D call. Trimming cost V 6 bases and J 3 bases, with 6 bases left between them. CDR1 KGHSH and CDR2 LQKENI come from the germline V gene. The CDR3 contains 12 residues. In DNA, the CDR3 is TGTGCCAGCTCTCCCTACTACAATGAGCAGTTCTTC. It encodes CASSPYYNEQFF.

On this clone itself: The same CDR3 can be traced to other DNA sequences in this sample. The chain carries TRBV5-1 and TRBJ2-5, with 9 bases aligning to TRBD1. Germline CDR1 is SGHRS and CDR2 is YFSETQ. The CDR3 runs to 14 residues. The V and J ends lost 4 bases and 4 bases, in that order; junction bases with no gene match: 5. CDR3 sequence: CASSVGQGRETQYF. Here the CDR3 DNA reads TGCGCCAGCAGCGTAGGACAGGGGCGAGAGACCCAGTACTTC.

The chain recombines TRBV19 with TRBJ1-1; D remains unclear. The germline CDR1 and CDR2 sequences are LNHDA and SQIVND (reference sequence). V lost 7 bases and J 6 bases, leaving 15 bases between the germline ends. The CDR3 is 13 amino acids. For the CDR3, the DNA is TGTGCCAGTAAGATAATAAATGGGGCTGAAGCTTTCTTT. It encodes CASKIINGAEAFF.